This record covers a single T cell receptor beta chain. The PCR was carried out with 60 Vbeta primers and 13 Jbeta primers. Clones were sequenced by immunoSEQ multiplex PCR, and TCRdb holds only the in-frame ones, with some missing. This table holds around 140,000 clones, roughly 9.8% found once. This entry belongs to a study of cytomegalovirus exposure and HLA in healthy donors. This CDR3 region has 13 residues. CDR1 and CDR2 from the germline V gene are SGHNT and YENEEA. The V end lost 4 bases, the J end lost 4 bases, and 11 bases lay between the germline ends. This sequence originates from a man aged 50-60 years in good health and CMV-seronegative. The sequencing sample was made of PBMCs. The rearrangement links TRBV11-3 to TRBJ2-7; D may be TRBD2 (5 bases). CDR3 nucleotides: TGTGCCAGCAGCTCCGGACTGGAGTACGAGCAGTACTTC. It encodes CASSSGLEYEQYF.